Following are 32 T cell receptor beta chains from one sample sequenced in a study of beta chain features in type 1 diabetes (dated by TCRdb to the late 2010s). These receptors lack a known antigen. The library was generated by the immunoSEQ multiplex PCR assay. The High Capacity cDNA Reverse Transcription Kit was used to reverse transcribe all of the isolated RNA, meaning that expressed TCRB transcripts were what got sequenced. As stored in TCRdb, this immuneACCESS dataset retains in-frame rearrangements with V and J assigned. A fraction of the clones does not appear; measured against another copy, unresolved V genes explain less than half of the discrepancy, and the remainder lacks a known reason. Counted in this sample were more than 300,000 clones; 10% to 15% of them appeared once. The ten largest clones add up to 0.0085% to 0.012% of the sample. General conclusions and limits of the study: A moderate but significant shortening of TCRB CDR3 length was observed in type 1 diabetes patients in all four CD4+ subsets.

Material: naive CD4+ T cells from blood. This sample's cell subset or site label indicates: true naive CD4+ T cells. The receptors shown here come from a woman aged 18-29 years with type 1 diabetes.

This clone occurred a few times. The rearrangement joins TRBV19 to TRBJ2-2; tentative D call: TRBD1 (6 bases). Germline loops: CDR1 LNHDA, CDR2 SQIVND (reference sequence). The CDR3 consists of 13 residues. Trimming pared 9 bases from V and 6 bases from J, leaving 14 bases between. CDR3 DNA sequence: TGTGCCAGCAAGGCAAACAGGGCCGGGGAGCTGTTTTTT. It yields the protein CASKANRAGELFF.

This chain uses TRBV5-1 with TRBJ2-7; the D is unclear. The CDR3 consists of 12 residues. V was clipped by 1 base and J by 3 bases, with 5 bases between them. Germline V CDR1 and CDR2: SGHRS, YFSETQ. CDR3 protein: CASSLTNYEQYF. The CDR3 nucleotides are TGCGCCAGCAGCTTGACAAACTACGAGCAGTACTTC.

The chain combines TRBV7-8 with TRBJ2-3, with 9 bases fitting TRBD1. The germline CDR1 and CDR2 sequences are SGHVS and FQNEAQ. V was clipped by 5 bases and J by 6 bases; unmatched bases: 9. The CDR3 length is 15 residues. The CDR3 DNA reads TGTGCCAGCAGCGCCCGGGACAGGGTGTGGGATACGCAGTATTTT. This translates into CASSARDRVWDTQYF.

The chain is built from TRBV18 and TRBJ1-6; 7 bases line up with TRBD1. The CDR3 loop spans 14 amino acids. V lost 3 bases, J lost 7 bases, and 3 bases stayed unmatched. Germline CDR1 and CDR2: KGHSH and LQKENI. CDR3 protein: CASSPDRENSPLHF. In DNA form, the CDR3 reads TGTGCCAGCTCACCTGACAGGGAGAATTCACCCCTCCACTTT.

The chain is built from TRBV7-2 and TRBJ1-1; D call uncertain. The CDR3 totals 13 residues. Germline V gene data show CDR1 as SGHTA and CDR2 as FQGNSA. V lost 5 bases to trimming and J lost 2 bases, with 9 bases between them. In DNA, the CDR3 is TGTGCCAGCAGCGTGGGAGCCAACACTGAAGCTTTCTTT. It encodes CASSVGANTEAFF.

The chain links TRBV7-2 to TRBJ2-1; D may be TRBD2 (5 bases). The V end lost 1 base, the J end lost 12 bases, and 10 bases lay between the germline ends. This CDR3 is built from 12 residues. CDR1 and CDR2 from the germline V gene are SGHTA and FQGNSA. CDR3 sequence (DNA): TGTGCCAGCAGCTTAGAGCCCAGCGGGCAGTTCTTC. Translating gives CASSLEPSGQFF.

V is TRBV10-3 and J is TRBJ2-1; TRBD2 matches 10 bases. This CDR3 is built from 13 residues. The J segment lost 5 bases and the V segment lost 6 bases, leaving 1 base of the junction unmatched. Germline V gene lookup returns CDR1 ENHRY and CDR2 SYGVKD. The DNA of the CDR3 is TGTGCCATCAGGGGACTAGCGCACAATGAGCAGTTCTTC. This sequence encodes CAIRGLAHNEQFF.

A few counts support this clone. The V call is TRBV15, the J call TRBJ2-5, with TRBD2 identical over 8 bases. V was pared by 0 bases and J by 2 bases, with 2 bases of the junction left unmatched. CDR3 size: 15 residues. Germline CDR1 reads LNHNV; CDR2 reads YYDKDF (reference sequence). DNA of the CDR3: TGTGCCACCAGCAGAGAGCGGGGGGCTCAAGAGACCCAGTACTTC. It specifies CATSRERGAQETQYF. Supplemented by reference TRBV15 and TRBJ2-5, the full variable domain reads DAMVIQNPRYQVTQFGKPVTLSCSQTLNHNVMYWYQQKSSQAPKLLFHYYDKDFNNEADTPDNFQSRRPNTSFCFLDIRSPGLGDTAMYLCATSRERGAQETQYFGPGTRLLVL.

This clone was detected a few times. This chain links TRBV7-9 with TRBJ2-6; 11 bases map to TRBD1. The CDR3 sequence is 15 residues long. Germline V gene sequence: CDR1 SEHNR, CDR2 FQNEAQ (reference sequence). Trimming removed 8 bases from V and 3 bases from J; junction bases left unmatched: 3. CDR3 sequence: CASGQGASGANVLTF. DNA for the CDR3: TGTGCCAGCGGACAGGGGGCTAGTGGGGCCAACGTCCTGACTTTC. Full variable domain (rest looked up from reference TRBV7-9 and TRBJ2-6): DTGVSQNPRHKITKRGQNVTFRCDPISEHNRLYWYRQTLGQGPEFLTYFQNEAQLEKSRLLSDRFSAERPKGSFSTLEIQRTEQGDSAMYLCASGQGASGANVLTFGAGSRLTVL.

This clone was seen more than once but under ten times. J is TRBJ1-1 and V is TRBV14; D is perhaps TRBD1 (6 bases). V was cut by 3 bases and J by 4 bases, with 12 bases left in between. Germline values: CDR1 SGHDN, CDR2 FVKESK. This CDR3 has 14 residues. CDR3 nucleotides: TGTGCCAGCAGCCAGGCGGGGGGCCGCACTGAAGCTTTCTTT. Protein: CASSQAGGRTEAFF.

This clone occurred a few times. The rearrangement uses TRBV15 and TRBJ1-4; D not resolved. Germline lookup yields CDR1 LNHNV and CDR2 YYDKDF (reference sequence). There are 15 residues in the CDR3. Trimming took off 0 bases at V and 0 bases at J, with 5 bases between the two ends. The CDR3 sequence is CATSRETATNEKLFF. The CDR3 coding sequence is TGTGCCACCAGCAGAGAAACAGCAACTAATGAAAAACTGTTTTTT.

The chain links TRBV2 to TRBJ1-2, with D possibly TRBD1 on 5 matching bases. V was shortened by 1 base and J by 4 bases, with 13 bases between the two germline ends. This CDR3 is 15 amino acids long. Germline CDR1 is SNHLY and CDR2 is FYNNEI. The CDR3 is CASSEGGGMGYGYTF. As DNA, the CDR3 is TGTGCCAGCAGTGAAGGGGGGGGGATGGGCTATGGCTACACCTTC.

Here the CDR3 DNA reads TGTGCCAGCAGCATCAGGGGAAATCAGCCCCAGCATTTT. Its translation: CASSIRGNQPQHF. This chain joins TRBV7-2 and TRBJ1-5, with a tentative D call TRBD1 (6 bases). The V end lost 5 bases, the J end lost 4 bases, and 9 bases lay between the germline ends. The CDR3 spans 13 residues. Germline CDR1 and CDR2: SGHTA and FQGNSA.

The V gene is TRBV7-2, the J gene TRBJ2-7, with 9 bases identical to TRBD1. Germline CDR1 SGHTA, CDR2 FQGNSA. The CDR3 length is 16 residues. Trimming took 1 base from V and 6 from J; bases not matched to a gene: 10. This CDR3 reads CASSLEQGASFSEQYF. CDR3 sequence (DNA): TGTGCCAGCAGCTTAGAACAGGGGGCGAGTTTCTCCGAGCAGTACTTC.

This chain links TRBV7-2 with TRBJ2-7; D is possibly TRBD1 (5 bases). The CDR3 is made up of 14 amino acids. Trimming took 5 bases from V and 2 from J, leaving 13 bases between them. The germline gives CDR1 SGHTA, CDR2 FQGNSA. CDR3 in DNA: TGTGCCAGCAGCCCCTGGAAGGGGCCCTACGAGCAGTACTTC. It codes for CASSPWKGPYEQYF.

This clone was seen more than once but under ten times. CDR3 coding DNA: TGTGCCAGCAGTGACTCTGTGGGGCGCACAGATACGCAGTATTTT. Its translation is CASSDSVGRTDTQYF. This chain uses TRBV6-4 with TRBJ2-3, with TRBD1 as a possible D gene (5 bases). Germline-derived CDR1 and CDR2 are MRHNA and SNTAGT. Trimming removed 0 bases at V and 1 base at J, with 8 bases between. The CDR3 covers 15 residues.

This clone was observed a few times. The J gene is TRBJ2-1, the V gene TRBV9, with D perhaps TRBD2 (5 bases). CDR1 SGDLS and CDR2 YYNGEE come from the germline V gene. CDR3 length equals 15 residues. Trimming shortened V by 4 bases and J by 2 bases, and 13 bases separated the two germline ends. The DNA for the CDR3 is TGTGCCAGCAGCTACCTCCCCGGGGCCTACAATGAGCAGTTCTTC. As protein: CASSYLPGAYNEQFF.

The DNA of the CDR3 is TGTGCCAGCCGCCCGGTGGGGGGAGGAAATACGCAGTATTTT. Encoded protein: CASRPVGGGNTQYF. The V call is TRBV7-2, the J call TRBJ2-3, with D tentatively TRBD2 (6 bases). CDR1 SGHTA and CDR2 FQGNSA come from the germline V gene. The CDR3 runs to 14 residues. The V gene lost 8 bases and the J gene lost 7 bases, with 19 bases spanning the gap.

This clone was recorded a few times. The chain carries TRBV28 and TRBJ2-5, with 9 positions matching TRBD2. After removal of 3 bases from V and 5 bases from J, the junction contained 7 bases not matched to a gene. The CDR3 loop spans 15 amino acids. Germline values: CDR1 MDHEN, CDR2 SYDVKM. This CDR3 reads CASSFTAGGRETQYF. The CDR3 coding sequence is TGTGCCAGCAGTTTCACGGCGGGAGGGAGGGAGACCCAGTACTTC.

This clone appeared a few times. V usage is TRBV4-1 and J usage is TRBJ2-7, with a possible D match to TRBD1 (5 bases). V was clipped by 1 base and J by 4 bases, with 23 bases between them. There are 18 residues in the CDR3. CDR1 is MGHRA and CDR2 is YSYEKL in the germline V gene. CDR3 in amino acids: CASSQGKGRTRQTYEQYF. CDR3 nucleotide sequence: TGCGCCAGCAGCCAAGGGAAGGGTCGGACACGACAGACATACGAGCAGTACTTC.

The chain joins TRBV7-2 to TRBJ2-1; D not certain. Trimming cost V 7 bases and J 0 bases, with 13 bases left between them. Per germline, CDR1 SGHTA and CDR2 FQGNSA. This CDR3 region has 15 residues. CDR3 region: CASIPIIRSYNEQFF. Written as DNA, the CDR3 is TGTGCCAGCATCCCTATTATCCGCTCCTACAATGAGCAGTTCTTC.

This clone was observed a handful of times. The chain combines TRBV25-1 with TRBJ2-3, with a weak D call TRBD2 (5 bases). The V end was cut by 6 bases, the J end by 7 bases, with 17 bases between. Germline CDR1 is MGHDK and CDR2 is SYGVNS. The CDR3 runs to 14 residues. CDR3: CASRNAGGGNTQYF. The CDR3 nucleotides are TGTGCCAGCAGAAACGCTGGAGGAGGAAATACGCAGTATTTT. Based on the CDR3 plus reference TRBV25-1 and TRBJ2-3, the full variable domain is EADIYQTPRYLVIGTGKKITLECSQTMGHDKMYWYQQDPGMELHLIHYSYGVNSTEKGDLSSESTVSRIRTEHFPLTLESARPSHTSQYLCASRNAGGGNTQYFGPGTRLTVL.

CDR3 sequence: CASSVEPQGAHGGELFF. CDR3 bases: TGTGCCAGCAGCGTAGAGCCCCAGGGGGCCCATGGCGGGGAGCTGTTTTTT. The chain combines TRBV9 with TRBJ2-2, with 8 bases lining up with TRBD1. The CDR3 has 17 amino acids. Germline V gene data show CDR1 as SGDLS and CDR2 as YYNGEE. V dropped 0 bases and J dropped 7; count of bases not matched to a gene: 11.

There are a few counts of this clone. J is TRBJ2-1 and V is TRBV7-2; 7 bases are a match to TRBD2. Germline CDR1 and CDR2: SGHTA and FQGNSA. Trimming took 1 base from V and 6 from J; bases not matched to a gene: 6. The CDR3 has 15 amino acids. The CDR3 coding sequence is TGTGCCAGCAGCTTAGGTGGGGGGGTTGCCAATGAGCAGTTCTTC. This sequence encodes CASSLGGGVANEQFF. The entire variable domain, with the rest obtained from reference TRBV7-2 and TRBJ2-1, is as follows: GAGVSQSPSNKVTEKGKDVELRCDPISGHTALYWYRQSLGQGLEFLIYFQGNSAPDKSGLPSDRFSAERTGGSVSTLTIQRTQQEDSAVYLCASSLGGGVANEQFFGPGTRLTVL.

This rearrangement joins TRBV11-1 to TRBJ1-3; D possibly corresponds to TRBD1 (5 bases). The germline V and J ends were trimmed by 6 bases and 0 bases, with 9 bases remaining between them. This CDR3 contains 14 residues. Per the germline V gene, CDR1 is SGHAT and CDR2 is FQDESV (reference sequence). The CDR3 nucleotides read TGTGCCAGCAGTCGGACACACTCTGGAAACACCATATATTTT. This translates into CASSRTHSGNTIYF.

This clone was found a few times. The chain joins TRBV18 to TRBJ1-5, with D unclear. The CDR3 sequence is 14 residues long. Germline V gene data show CDR1 as KGHSH and CDR2 as LQKENI. Trimming took 4 bases from V and 2 from J, leaving 9 bases between them. DNA of the CDR3: TGTGCCAGCTCACGGGGAGCGGGCAATCAGCCCCAGCATTTT. Amino acid sequence: CASSRGAGNQPQHF.

This chain links TRBV18 with TRBJ2-1; 8 bases map to TRBD2. Germline V gene lookup returns CDR1 KGHSH and CDR2 LQKENI. V lost 0 bases to trimming and J lost 5 bases; unmatched junction nucleotides: 9. CDR3 length: 17 residues. The CDR3 sequence is CASSPPQTGLAHNEQFF. CDR3 coding DNA: TGTGCCAGCTCACCACCCCAGACCGGACTAGCCCACAATGAGCAGTTCTTC.

This clone was counted only a few times. This chain joins TRBV5-1 and TRBJ2-3; the match to TRBD1 covers 8 bases. CDR1 is SGHRS and CDR2 is YFSETQ in the germline V gene. Unmatched junction bases numbered 7, after V lost 2 bases and J lost 5 bases. The CDR3 consists of 15 residues. For the CDR3, the DNA is TGCGCCAGCAGCTTCGCCGGACAGGGAAGAGATACGCAGTATTTT. Residues: CASSFAGQGRDTQYF.

CDR3 amino acids: CASSATGQQPQHF. In DNA, the CDR3 is TGTGCCAGCAGCGCGACAGGGCAACAGCCCCAGCATTTT. V and J are TRBV5-5 and TRBJ1-5; 7 nucleotides agree with TRBD1. With V trimmed by 4 bases and J by 7 bases, 5 bases remained unmatched. The CDR3 spans 13 residues. Germline CDR1 and CDR2: SGHKS and YYEKEE (reference sequence).

The rearrangement links TRBV19 to TRBJ2-7, with TRBD2 identical over 11 bases. The germline V gene encodes CDR1 LNHDA and CDR2 SQIVND (reference sequence). The CDR3 is 16 amino acids. The junction had 9 bases not matched to a gene; V was cut back by 4 bases and J by 4 bases. CDR3 DNA: TGTGCCAGTAGTACAACCGGGACTAGCGGCATATACGAGCAGTACTTC. Translation gives CASSTTGTSGIYEQYF.

On this clone itself: Mismatch with germline at one junction end may stem from a read error. The V gene is TRBV4-1, the J gene TRBJ2-1; no clear D gene. Per germline, CDR1 MGHRA and CDR2 YSYEKL. The CDR3 loop spans 15 amino acids. CDR3 region: CASSKEVSAINEQFF. The CDR3 DNA sequence: TGCGCCAGCAGCAAAGAGGTTTCAGCGATCAATGAGCAGTTCTTC.

This clone was counted between two and nine times. The chain carries TRBV28 and TRBJ2-7; a possible D gene is TRBD2 (7 bases). Germline V gene lookup returns CDR1 MDHEN and CDR2 SYDVKM. The ends were cut back, 11 bases at V and 2 bases at J, with 19 bases in the middle. The CDR3 is made up of 14 amino acids. As DNA, the CDR3 is TGTGCCGGGACTACGGGACATGCTCCCTACGAGCAGTACTTC. Translating gives CAGTTGHAPYEQYF.